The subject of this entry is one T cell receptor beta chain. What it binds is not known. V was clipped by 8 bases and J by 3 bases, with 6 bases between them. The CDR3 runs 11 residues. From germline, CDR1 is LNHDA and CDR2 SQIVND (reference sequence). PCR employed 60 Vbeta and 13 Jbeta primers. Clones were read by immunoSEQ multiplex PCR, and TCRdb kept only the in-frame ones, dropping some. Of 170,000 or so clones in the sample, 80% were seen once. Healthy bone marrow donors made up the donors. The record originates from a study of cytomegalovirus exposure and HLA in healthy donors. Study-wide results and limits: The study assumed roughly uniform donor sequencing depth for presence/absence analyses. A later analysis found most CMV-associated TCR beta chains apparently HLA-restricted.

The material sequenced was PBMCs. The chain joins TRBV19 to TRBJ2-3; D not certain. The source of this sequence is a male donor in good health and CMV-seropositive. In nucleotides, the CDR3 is TGTGCCAGTTCTACGACAGATACGCAGTATTTT. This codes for CASSTTDTQYF.